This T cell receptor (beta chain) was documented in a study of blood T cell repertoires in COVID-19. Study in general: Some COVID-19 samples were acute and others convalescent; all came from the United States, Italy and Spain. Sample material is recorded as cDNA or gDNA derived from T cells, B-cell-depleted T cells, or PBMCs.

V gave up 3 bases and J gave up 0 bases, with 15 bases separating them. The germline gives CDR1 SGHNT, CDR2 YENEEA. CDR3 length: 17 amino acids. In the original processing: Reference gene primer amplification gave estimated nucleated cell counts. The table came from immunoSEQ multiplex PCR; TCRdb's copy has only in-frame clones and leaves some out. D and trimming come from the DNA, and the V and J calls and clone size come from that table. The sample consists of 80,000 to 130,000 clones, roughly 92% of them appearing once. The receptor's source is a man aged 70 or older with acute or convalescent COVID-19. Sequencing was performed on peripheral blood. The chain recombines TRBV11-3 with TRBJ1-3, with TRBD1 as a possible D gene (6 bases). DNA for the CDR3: TGTGCCAGCAGCTTTTCTGTTGGACAGATCTCTGGAAACACCATATATTTT. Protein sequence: CASSFSVGQISGNTIYF.